This passage covers 22 T cell receptor beta chains from one sample sequenced in a study of T cell responses to AZD1222 COVID-19 vaccine. The assay was immunoSEQ multiplex PCR, and TCRdb's table has in-frame clones only and misses some. The data contain about 170,000 clones, roughly 85% of them seen just once; the ten biggest clones take up approximately 1%. The sequencing used peripheral blood, collected 28 days after the second AZD1222 dose. All receptors derive from an adult who received the AZD1222 COVID-19 vaccine.

This clone was seen a few times. The chain combines TRBV7-2 with TRBJ1-1; no firm D call. The germline V gene encodes CDR1 SGHTA and CDR2 FQGNSA. V shed 5 bases and J shed 0 bases, with 7 bases lying between them. This CDR3 spans 13 amino acids. The CDR3 DNA reads TGTGCCAGCAGCCCTCAGATGAACACTGAAGCTTTCTTT. Encoded protein: CASSPQMNTEAFF.

V gene TRBV10-2 combines with J gene TRBJ2-2; 7 bases agree with TRBD1. CDR1 and CDR2 (germline): WSHSY, SAAADI. This CDR3 spans 12 amino acids. The ends lost 9 bases at V and 8 bases at J; junction bases unmatched: 6. CDR3 sequence: CASLQGWGELFF. The CDR3 DNA is TGCGCCAGTCTACAGGGGTGGGGGGAGCTGTTTTTT.

This clone was observed once. This rearrangement joins TRBV18 to TRBJ1-1, with D perhaps matching TRBD1 (5 bases). Germline V gene sequence: CDR1 KGHSH, CDR2 LQKENI. The CDR3 extends over 14 amino acids. V gave up 6 bases and J gave up 1 base, with 12 bases separating them. CDR3 sequence: CASSEGTANTEAFF. In nucleotides, the CDR3 is TGTGCCAGCTCCGAAGGGACGGCGAACACTGAAGCTTTCTTT.

The J gene is TRBJ2-1, the V gene TRBV19, with unresolved D. The germline V gene has CDR1 LNHDA and CDR2 SQIVND (reference sequence). The germline V and J ends were trimmed by 7 bases and 0 bases, with 10 bases remaining between them. The CDR3 totals 14 residues. The CDR3 protein is CASTPASSYNEQFF. The CDR3 nucleotides are TGTGCCAGTACCCCCGCAAGCTCCTACAATGAGCAGTTCTTC.

The genes are TRBV27 and TRBJ1-1; D is perhaps TRBD1 (6 bases). Trimming removed 5 bases from V and 3 bases from J, with 19 bases in between. CDR3 length: 16 residues. The V gene's germline CDR1 is MNHEY and CDR2 SMNVEV (reference sequence). CDR3 nucleotides: TGTGCCAGCAGTACAACAGGGAGCTGGGGATACACTGAAGCTTTCTTT. Protein sequence: CASSTTGSWGYTEAFF.

The rearrangement joins TRBV5-1 to TRBJ2-7; D is tentatively TRBD1 or TRBD2 (5 bases each). In germline, CDR1 is SGHRS, CDR2 YFSETQ. CDR3 length equals 16 residues. The germline V and J ends were trimmed by 7 bases and 0 bases, with 20 bases remaining between them. DNA for the CDR3: TGCGCCAGCTCCTATGGGCCGGGACCTAGCTCCTACGAGCAGTACTTC. Its protein product is CASSYGPGPSSYEQYF.

This chain connects TRBV19 to TRBJ2-7, with D maybe TRBD1 (6 bases). Germline-derived CDR1 and CDR2 are LNHDA and SQIVND (reference sequence). The V end was cut by 7 bases, the J end by 1 base, with 11 bases between. This CDR3 has 13 amino acids. CDR3 residues: CASIQGGSYEQYF. Written as DNA, the CDR3 is TGTGCCAGTATACAGGGTGGGTCCTACGAGCAGTACTTC.

J is TRBJ2-1 and V is TRBV7-9; no clear D. Germline V gives CDR1 SEHNR, CDR2 FQNEAQ (reference sequence). This CDR3 contains 16 residues. V was clipped by 1 base and J by 2 bases, with 12 bases between them. CDR3 DNA sequence: TGTGCCAGCAGCTTAGGTATTGGCGAGGCCTACAATGAGCAGTTCTTC. This encodes CASSLGIGEAYNEQFF.

The chain has TRBV29-1 and TRBJ1-2; perhaps TRBD1 as D (5 bases). The germline CDR1 and CDR2 sequences are SQVTM and ANQGSEA. V lost 0 bases to trimming and J lost 4 bases, with 21 bases between them. This CDR3 is 17 amino acids long. CDR3 bases: TGCAGCGTTGAAGATGAATTTGGGGCCTCCCTGGGCTATGGCTACACCTTC. It yields the protein CSVEDEFGASLGYGYTF.

This sequence joins TRBV3-1 (or the pseudogene TRBV3-2) and TRBJ1-2; D is undetermined. The V gene's germline CDR1 is LGHDT and CDR2 YNNKEL (reference sequence). V was pared by 1 base and J by 4 bases, with 13 bases between. This CDR3 has 15 amino acids. CDR3 sequence (DNA): TGTGCCAGCAGCCAAGGATTCGAGGGTAGCTATGGCTACACCTTC. Amino acid sequence: CASSQGFEGSYGYTF.

V gene TRBV13 combines with J gene TRBJ2-3, with TRBD1 matching over 9 bases. There are 14 residues in the CDR3. Germline V gives CDR1 PRHDT, CDR2 FYEKMQ (reference sequence). Trimming removed 5 bases from V and 7 bases from J; junction bases left unmatched: 7. The CDR3 here is CASSQNRGQNTQYF. As DNA, the CDR3 is TGTGCCAGCAGCCAAAACAGGGGGCAAAATACGCAGTATTTT.

The V call is TRBV12-3 or TRBV12-4, the J call TRBJ1-2; D remains unclear. This CDR3 has 13 residues. The germline V and J ends were trimmed by 3 bases and 3 bases, with 8 bases remaining between them. CDR3 sequence: CASSFQEYYGYTF. As DNA, the CDR3 is TGTGCCAGCAGTTTTCAGGAGTACTATGGCTACACCTTC.

DNA for the CDR3: TGTGCCAGCAGTCTATCCGGGACAAGCTACGAGCAGTACTTC. Translating it yields CASSLSGTSYEQYF. This chain links TRBV6-5 with TRBJ2-7, with D possibly being TRBD1 (6 bases). V lost 5 bases to trimming and J lost 3 bases, with 14 bases between them. Germline assignment: CDR1 MNHEY and CDR2 SVGAGI. The CDR3 runs 14 residues.

This chain links TRBV7-2 with TRBJ1-4; D uncertain. The germline V and J ends were trimmed by 7 bases and 5 bases, with 14 bases remaining between them. CDR1 SGHTA and CDR2 FQGNSA come from the germline V gene. The CDR3 loop spans 14 amino acids. In DNA form, the CDR3 reads TGTGCCAGCAAAAACGACCCGCTCAATGAAAAACTGTTTTTT. Its protein is CASKNDPLNEKLFF.

The rearrangement links TRBV6-5 to TRBJ2-1; 7 positions agree with TRBD1. Germline V CDR1 and CDR2: MNHEY, SVGAGI. CDR3 length: 15 amino acids. V trimming: 6 bases; J trimming: 5 bases; junction bases outside the gene matches: 10. The CDR3 DNA sequence: TGTGCCAGCAGGCGGACCGGGACAGCAGACAATGAGCAGTTCTTC. It encodes CASRRTGTADNEQFF.

The table lists this clone with a few counts. The gene calls are TRBV30 and TRBJ2-1, with 8 bases fitting TRBD2. V dropped 1 base and J dropped 8; count of bases not matched to a gene: 16. There are 17 residues in the CDR3. The germline CDR1 and CDR2 sequences are GTSNPN and SVGIG (reference sequence). For the CDR3, the DNA is TGTGCCTGGAGTGACGTTATCGGCGGGGGGCCGCGGGATGAGCAGTTCTTC. This codes for CAWSDVIGGGPRDEQFF.

This clone was observed a single time. J is TRBJ1-2 and V is TRBV5-6; D gene unclear. Trimming shortened V by 3 bases and J by 5 bases, and 14 bases separated the two germline ends. The CDR3 has 14 residues. CDR1 SGHDT and CDR2 YYEEEE come from the germline V gene. CDR3 nucleotide sequence: TGTGCCAGCAGCTCATCGGACGAGGTTTATGGCTACACCTTC. Translation: CASSSSDEVYGYTF.

V usage is TRBV4-2 and J usage is TRBJ2-7; TRBD1 is a possible D gene (6 bases). Trimming left V 0 bases short and J 6 bases short, with 18 bases between. Germline V gives CDR1 LGHNA, CDR2 YNFKEQ. The CDR3 runs to 16 residues. The CDR3 reads CASSQDPGTRDGEQYF. In DNA, the CDR3 is TGTGCCAGCAGCCAAGATCCAGGGACACGGGATGGCGAGCAGTACTTC.

The V gene is TRBV7-9, the J gene TRBJ1-4; the match to TRBD1 covers 9 bases. Germline V gene data show CDR1 as SEHNR and CDR2 as FQNEAQ (reference sequence). CDR3 length: 15 amino acids. V lost 2 bases and J lost 7; bases outside the gene matches: 5. Written as DNA, the CDR3 is TGTGCCAGCAGCTTACCGGGACAGGGAGTTGAAAAACTGTTTTTT. Protein: CASSLPGQGVEKLFF.

The V and J genes are TRBV5-1 and TRBJ2-7; either TRBD1 or TRBD2 may fit D (7 bases each). The CDR3 sequence is 14 residues long. CDR1 and CDR2 (germline): SGHRS, YFSETQ. V gave up 5 bases and J gave up 4 bases, with 16 bases separating them. The CDR3 spells CASRLRGGSYEQYF. For the CDR3, the DNA is TGCGCCAGCAGACTCAGGGGGGGCTCATACGAGCAGTACTTC.

V usage is TRBV2 and J usage is TRBJ1-4; D not resolved. Between the trimmed V and J ends, which lost 8 bases and 4 bases, there was a span of 8 bases. The CDR3 extends over 12 amino acids. Germline V gives CDR1 SNHLY, CDR2 FYNNEI. The DNA of the CDR3 is TGTGCCAGCCTCGTGTTTAATGAAAAACTGTTTTTT. This sequence encodes CASLVFNEKLFF. Looking up the rest from reference TRBV2 and TRBJ1-4 gives the full variable domain: EPEVTQTPSHQVTQMGQEVILRCVPISNHLYFYWYRQILGQKVEFLVSFYNNEISEKSEIFDDQFSVERPDGSNFTLKIRSTKLEDSAMYFCASLVFNEKLFFGSGTQLSVL.

V usage is TRBV10-2 and J usage is TRBJ1-2; no definite D call. The CDR3 is 15 residues long. Trimming stripped 3 bases from V and 2 bases from J, with 13 bases between. The germline V gene has CDR1 WSHSY and CDR2 SAAADI. The CDR3, as DNA: TGCGCCAGCAGTGACCTCCACAAGGGAAACTATGGCTACACCTTC. Encoded protein: CASSDLHKGNYGYTF.